This T cell receptor beta chain was captured in a study of cytomegalovirus exposure and HLA in healthy donors. The germline V gene encodes CDR1 SGDLS and CDR2 YYNGEE. The CDR3 extends over 15 amino acids. V gave up 0 bases and J gave up 1 base; unmatched junction bases: 0. This table comes from immunoSEQ multiplex PCR, and its TCRdb copy is limited to in-frame clones, with some not included. Here the sample spans about 120,000 clones, roughly 88% being singletons. This clone was recorded only once. The specimen sequenced was PBMCs. The receptor's source is a woman between 18 and 30 years old in good health and CMV-seropositive. The gene calls are TRBV9 and TRBJ2-3, with 9 positions matching TRBD2. Written as DNA, the CDR3 is TGTGCCAGCAGCGTAGGGACTAGCGGCACAGATACGCAGTATTTT. This codes for CASSVGTSGTDTQYF.